This paragraph covers one T cell receptor beta chain sequence. This clone occurred many times. Its antigen is still unknown. The CDR3 end lies 3 residues beyond the end of the read and is filled in from the germline J gene. Per the germline V gene (reference sequence), GTSNPN is the CDR1 and SVGIG is the CDR2. Taken from cysteine to phenylalanine, the CDR3 has 15 residues. Shown are 36 bases from within the CDR3, in frame from base 1. The sample belongs to a study of T cell clonality in common variable immunodeficiency (dated by TCRdb to the mid-2010s). The research as a whole found: Fewer deletions and N-nucleotide insertions were reportedly observed in CVID TCRbeta sequences, and highly modified clones with 13 or more V deletions were reportedly absent from CVID TCRbeta sequences. The authors noted that sequencing repertoires of T cell subpopulations would be needed to clarify what caused the increased clonality in CVID. Correlations of repertoire features with clinical complications were constrained by heterogeneity among patients within the CVID cohort. Fewer TCRbeta clones were shared among CVID subjects than among healthy controls (p < 0.0001). Increased TCRbeta clonality was found in CVID subjects compared with healthy controls (t-test p = 0.018), with the increase being most characteristic of about a third of subjects. Although equal DNA input was used, an average of approximately 82,000 unique sequences per sample was obtained for controls, compared with approximately 30,000 for CVID samples.

Both CVID patients and healthy controls were predominantly of Caucasian heritage. From each donor, roughly 5 to 8.5 ml of heparinized peripheral whole blood was collected. TCRbeta CDR3 repertoires were sequenced from genomic DNA of adults with common variable immune deficiency (CVID) and healthy adult controls. There were 22 healthy adult volunteers in the control group (12 female and around ten male), ranging in age from about 20 to 75 years, with a mean age of roughly 35. Diluted blood was density-centrifuged over Hypaque 1077 or Ficoll-Paque to isolate peripheral blood mononuclear cells. Unsorted mononuclear cells served as the source of genomic DNA, which was extracted either by Qiagen column purification or by a centrifugation-based method. CVID samples and control samples contributed equivalent amounts of genomic DNA as sequencing input. For every sample, a 60 bp segment covering the rearranged TCRbeta CDR3 region was amplified and then sequenced. The immunoSEQ assay, a bias-corrected multiplex PCR combined with high-throughput sequencing, was used to amplify TCRbeta. In the paper's pipeline: Each unique nucleotide sequence was treated as a clone and annotated with V, D and J genes, copy number and frequency. Sequences were labeled productive if in frame, and non-productive if out of frame or containing stop codons. As previously described, clonality was calculated on the basis of Shannon's entropy. The predicted amino acid sequences of productive clones were used to derive the mean CDR3 Kyte-Doolittle hydropathy. Using the R hclust function, scaled V gene usage was clustered hierarchically with Manhattan distance and complete linkage. Clone sharing by CDR3 amino acid sequence was assessed by resampling 12 repertoires per group over 100 rounds. The repertoires were screened for 65 to 75 published EBV-specific TCRbeta sequences and some 250 published CMV-specific TCRbeta sequences. Analysis left out a couple of CVID samples that produced under 10,000 sequences, so 42 CVID repertoires remained. TCRdb mirrors the immuneACCESS table, restricted to in-frame sequences. Some clones are absent from its copies; in checked studies, under half trace to an unresolved V gene, and the reason for the others is unknown. V and J calls and clone size are given by that table; D and trimming were obtained from the DNA. This sample has approximately 46,000 clones in the table, none counted a single time. Of the sample, 5% to 6.5% is held by the ten largest clones.

The chain joins TRBV30 to TRBJ2-2, with 8 bases matching TRBD1. Sequencing input: peripheral blood mononuclear cells. The TCR comes from a person aged 18 to 75 in good health. CDR3 DNA, as far as it was read: TGTGCCTGGGGCCAAACCGGGACAGGTGGAGAAAAG. Protein translation: CAWGQTGTGGEK. The CDR3, in full, reads CAWGQTGTGGEKLFF.